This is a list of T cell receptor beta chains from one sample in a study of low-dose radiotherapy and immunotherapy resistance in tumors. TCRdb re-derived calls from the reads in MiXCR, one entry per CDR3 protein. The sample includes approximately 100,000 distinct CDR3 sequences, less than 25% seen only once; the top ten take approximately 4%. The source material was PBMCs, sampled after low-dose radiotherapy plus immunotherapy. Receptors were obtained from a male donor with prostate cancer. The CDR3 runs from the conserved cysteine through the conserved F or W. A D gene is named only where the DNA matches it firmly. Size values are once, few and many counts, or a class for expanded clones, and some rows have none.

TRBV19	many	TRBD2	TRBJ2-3	TGTGCCGCCAGCGGGGGGATCACAGATACGCAGTATTTT	CAASGGITDTQYF
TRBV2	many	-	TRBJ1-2	TGTGCCAGCAGTGAAAGAGGGAGTTCAGCTAACTATGGCTACACCTTC	CASSERGSSANYGYTF
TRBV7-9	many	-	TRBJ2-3	TGTGCCAGCAGACGACAGGAGAGCACAGATACGCAGTATTTT	CASRRQESTDTQYF
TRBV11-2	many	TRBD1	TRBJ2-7	TGTGCCAGCAGCTTAGACCGGGACAGGGGGCTGTACGAGCAGTACTTC	CASSLDRDRGLYEQYF
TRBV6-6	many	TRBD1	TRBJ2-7	TGTGCCAGCAGGGCCGGACAGGGGGCCTACGAGCAGTACTTC	CASRAGQGAYEQYF
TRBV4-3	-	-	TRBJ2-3	TGCGCCAGCAGCCAAGGAGGCTTGGCCGGCACAGATACGCAGTATTTT	CASSQGGLAGTDTQYF
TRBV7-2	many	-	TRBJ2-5	TGTGCCAGCAGCTTAGTGGTCAACAAAGAGACCCAGTACTTC	CASSLVVNKETQYF
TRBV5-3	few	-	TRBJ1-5	TGTGCCAGCAGCCCAGAGGCGGATAGCAATCAGCCCCAGCATTTT	CASSPEADSNQPQHF
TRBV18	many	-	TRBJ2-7	TGTGCCAGCTCGACCGACCCAAACTCCTACGAGCAGTACTTC	CASSTDPNSYEQYF
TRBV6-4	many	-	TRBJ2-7	TGTGCCAGCAGGGGGGAGTCCCTGAACTACGAGCAGTACTTC	CASRGESLNYEQYF
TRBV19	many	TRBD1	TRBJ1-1	TGTGCCAGTGGAGAACCAGGGGGCTACACTGAAGCTTTCTTT	CASGEPGGYTEAFF